The 32 T cell receptor beta chains reported below all come from one sample, sequenced in a study of blood T cell repertoires in COVID-19. Only in-frame clones appear in the TCRdb table, and some are missing; sequencing was by immunoSEQ multiplex PCR. The data hold roughly 47,000 clones, with over 75% observed a single time. The sample consisted of peripheral blood. These receptors came from a woman older than 75 with COVID-19, enrolled during active disease.

This clone appeared a single time. The chain couples TRBV5-4 to TRBJ2-7, with TRBD2 identical over 8 bases. The length of the CDR3 is 15 residues. The germline gives CDR1 SGHNT, CDR2 YYREEE (reference sequence). Trimming cost V 2 bases and J 0 bases; bases outside gene matches: 4. Here the CDR3 reads CASSFGSGTSYEQYF. CDR3 DNA sequence: TGTGCCAGCAGCTTTGGTAGCGGGACCTCCTACGAGCAGTACTTC.

The chain combines TRBV6-2 or TRBV6-3 with TRBJ1-2; D remains ambiguous. The V and J ends lost 2 bases and 6 bases respectively, with 10 bases between them. CDR1 is MNHEY, CDR2 SVGEGT, per germline. The CDR3 is made up of 13 amino acids. This CDR3 reads CASSYIPGNGYTF. The CDR3 DNA reads TGTGCCAGCAGTTACATTCCCGGGAATGGCTACACCTTC.

The rearrangement joins TRBV6-5 to TRBJ2-7, with 8 bases matching TRBD1. V was pared by 2 bases and J by 3 bases, with 6 bases of the junction left unmatched. Looked up from germline, CDR1 is MNHEY and CDR2 is SVGAGI. CDR3 size: 15 residues. This CDR3 reads CASSYVPDRDYEQYF. The CDR3 DNA is TGTGCCAGCAGTTACGTGCCGGACAGGGACTACGAGCAGTACTTC.

The chain joins TRBV5-1 to TRBJ2-2; TRBD2 aligns across 9 bases. The CDR3 length is 16 residues. Per the germline V gene, CDR1 is SGHRS and CDR2 is YFSETQ. The ends lost 4 bases at V and 6 bases at J; junction bases unmatched: 10. The CDR3 DNA sequence: TGCGCCAGCAGCCCGGGACTAGCCCCGGCGGCCGGGGAGCTGTTTTTT. This gives the protein CASSPGLAPAAGELFF.

The V gene is TRBV27, the J gene TRBJ2-1, with D possibly matching TRBD1 (6 bases). Germline V gene lookup returns CDR1 MNHEY and CDR2 SMNVEV (reference sequence). CDR3 length equals 15 residues. V was trimmed by 4 bases and J by 6 bases, leaving 16 bases between them. For the CDR3, the DNA is TGTGCCAGCAGTTCCAGGGGTACAGTCGGCAATGAGCAGTTCTTC. Protein product: CASSSRGTVGNEQFF.

This clone was picked up one time. This CDR3 reads CASSLAGNHYEQYF. The DNA of the CDR3 is TGTGCCAGCAGCTTGGCGGGGAACCATTACGAGCAGTACTTC. The rearrangement uses TRBV7-9 and TRBJ2-7; the D gene is possibly TRBD2 (6 bases). The germline CDR1 and CDR2 sequences are SEHNR and FQNEAQ (reference sequence). CDR3 length equals 14 residues. Deletions cut 3 bases from V and 4 bases from J, with 13 bases between.

The chain employs TRBV5-1 and TRBJ2-7, with 11 bases matching TRBD1. CDR1 is SGHRS and CDR2 is YFSETQ in the germline V gene. The CDR3 totals 16 residues. J lost 2 bases, V lost 4 bases, and 8 bases had no gene match. The DNA for the CDR3 is TGCGCCAGCAGCGACGCACCGGGACAGGGGGCCTACGAGCAGTACTTC. Amino acid sequence: CASSDAPGQGAYEQYF. Full variable domain (remainder filled in from reference TRBV5-1 and TRBJ2-7): KAGVTQTPRYLIKTRGQQVTLSCSPISGHRSVSWYQQTPGQGLQFLFEYFSETQRNKGNFPGRFSGRQFSNSRSEMNVSTLELGDSALYLCASSDAPGQGAYEQYFGPGTRLTVT.

In DNA form, the CDR3 reads TGTGCCAGCAGTCCTCCCGGGGCCAACGTCCTGACTTTC. Residues: CASSPPGANVLTF. The chain recombines TRBV28 with TRBJ2-6; D unclear. V shed 5 bases and J shed 4 bases, with 6 bases lying between them. The CDR3 is 13 residues long. Germline CDR1 and CDR2: MDHEN and SYDVKM.

J is TRBJ2-1 and V is TRBV9; 8 bases are a match to TRBD2. Trimming at V came to 4 bases and at J to 8 bases, leaving 8 bases not matched to a gene. This CDR3 region has 14 residues. Per germline, CDR1 SGDLS and CDR2 YYNGEE. The chain's CDR3 is CASSTPGLVHEQFF. Here the CDR3 DNA reads TGTGCCAGCAGCACACCGGGACTAGTGCATGAGCAGTTCTTC.

This clone has a single count. The CDR3 DNA is TGTGCCAGCAGCCCCCTTGGGGGGAGAATAGATGGCTACACCTTC. This sequence encodes CASSPLGGRIDGYTF. The rearrangement joins TRBV6-5 to TRBJ1-2; TRBD1 is a possible D gene (5 bases). The CDR3 spans 15 residues. From germline, CDR1 is MNHEY and CDR2 SVGAGI. V was clipped by 6 bases and J by 6 bases, with 20 bases between them.

The CDR3 DNA follows: TGTGCCAGCTCACCGGACAGGGATAATTCACCCCTCCACTTT. Translation: CASSPDRDNSPLHF. This chain connects TRBV18 to TRBJ1-6; 8 positions agree with TRBD1. The ends lost 3 bases at V and 5 bases at J; junction bases unmatched: 0. Germline CDR1 reads KGHSH; CDR2 reads LQKENI. The CDR3 length is 14 residues.

In its sample, this clone was seen a few times. The chain links TRBV12-3 or TRBV12-4 to TRBJ1-5; D uncertain. V lost 6 bases and J lost 4, with 7 bases in between. The CDR3 covers 12 residues. The CDR3 reads CASRDWNQPQHF. CDR3 DNA: TGTGCCAGCAGGGACTGGAATCAGCCCCAGCATTTT.

This clone was found a few times. V is TRBV6-2 or TRBV6-3 and J is TRBJ1-1; D is undetermined. Germline loops: CDR1 MNHEY, CDR2 SVGEGT. Trimming removed 5 bases at V and 2 bases at J, with 15 bases between. The CDR3 covers 15 residues. CDR3 bases: TGTGCCAGCAGTCGCACGACCGAGGGAAACACTGAAGCTTTCTTT. It specifies CASSRTTEGNTEAFF.

The chain recombines TRBV6-5 with TRBJ1-1, with a tentative D call TRBD1 (6 bases). The germline V gene has CDR1 MNHEY and CDR2 SVGAGI. The CDR3 is 13 residues long. The V end lost 6 bases, the J end lost 7 bases, and 15 bases lay between the germline ends. CDR3 sequence: CASSNQGSGEAFF. CDR3 sequence (DNA): TGTGCCAGCAGCAACCAGGGGAGCGGTGAAGCTTTCTTT.

V gene TRBV19 combines with J gene TRBJ2-7, with a weak D call TRBD1 (6 bases). CDR3 length: 14 amino acids. The germline CDR1 and CDR2 sequences are LNHDA and SQIVND (reference sequence). V lost 5 bases and J lost 3, with 14 bases in between. CDR3 sequence: CASSYRDINYEQYF. In DNA form, the CDR3 reads TGTGCCAGTAGTTACCGGGACATAAACTACGAGCAGTACTTC.

This clone was recorded only once. The chain has TRBV25-1 and TRBJ2-7; 8 bases are a match to TRBD2. CDR3 size: 14 residues. After removal of 4 bases from V and 0 bases from J, the junction contained 2 bases not matched to a gene. Germline V gene data show CDR1 as MGHDK and CDR2 as SYGVNS. CDR3 loop: CASSALAGSYEQYF. CDR3 bases: TGTGCCAGCAGTGCCCTAGCGGGCTCCTACGAGCAGTACTTC.

CDR3 nucleotide sequence: TGTGCCATCAGTGTTGGGAGCCCCTACGAGCAGTACTTC. It encodes CAISVGSPYEQYF. The chain recombines TRBV10-3 with TRBJ2-7; weak D call: TRBD2 (5 bases). Trimming cost V 4 bases and J 2 bases, with 9 bases left between them. The germline V gene has CDR1 ENHRY and CDR2 SYGVKD. CDR3 length equals 13 residues.

There are a few counts of this clone. The chain combines TRBV28 with TRBJ1-3; 9 nucleotides agree with TRBD1. The CDR3 is 17 amino acids. J was trimmed by 5 bases and V by 4 bases; bases with no gene match: 12. CDR1 is MDHEN and CDR2 is SYDVKM in the germline V gene. CDR3 nucleotide sequence: TGTGCCAGCAGTTCCCTCCGACGGACAGGGGTTAGAAACACCATATATTTT. Translation: CASSSLRRTGVRNTIYF.

The chain combines TRBV4-3 with TRBJ2-7, with a weak D call TRBD2 (6 bases). The CDR3 extends over 14 amino acids. Germline CDR1 LGHNA, CDR2 YSLEER. Trimming removed 8 bases from V and 0 bases from J, with 14 bases in between. CDR3 DNA sequence: TGCGCCAGCGCGCCGGGGACTCTCTCCTACGAGCAGTACTTC. Its translation is CASAPGTLSYEQYF.

A single count supports this clone. This chain uses TRBV7-2 with TRBJ2-7, with TRBD2 matching over 14 bases. The V gene end was trimmed by 3 bases and the J gene end by 5 bases; junction bases not matched to a gene: 9. CDR3 length: 17 residues. Germline loops: CDR1 SGHTA, CDR2 FQGNSA. For the CDR3, the DNA is TGTGCCAGCAGCTTCCTCACCGGGACTAGCGGGAGTAACGAGCAGTACTTC. It translates to CASSFLTGTSGSNEQYF.

This chain uses TRBV6-5 with TRBJ1-2; D is possibly TRBD1 (6 bases). Germline CDR1 MNHEY, CDR2 SVGAGI. CDR3 size: 13 residues. The ends were cut back, 6 bases at V and 2 bases at J, with 10 bases in the middle. The CDR3 reads CASSRGQNYGYTF. The CDR3 DNA reads TGTGCCAGCAGCCGGGGACAAAACTATGGCTACACCTTC.

The rearrangement links TRBV4-3 to TRBJ2-7; TRBD2 matches 8 bases. Germline V gene lookup returns CDR1 LGHNA and CDR2 YSLEER. This CDR3 is built from 15 residues. The J segment lost 0 bases and the V segment lost 1 base, leaving 2 bases of the junction unmatched. The CDR3 DNA reads TGCGCCAGCAGCCAAGGACTAGCGCCCTCCTACGAGCAGTACTTC. Translating gives CASSQGLAPSYEQYF.

V is TRBV7-6 and J is TRBJ2-1, with 8 bases matching TRBD1. The CDR3 consists of 15 residues. Per germline, CDR1 SGHVS and CDR2 FNYEAQ. V dropped 1 base and J dropped 4; count of bases not matched to a gene: 3. The CDR3 protein is CASSLGTGPYNEQFF. The CDR3 DNA reads as TGTGCCAGCAGCTTAGGGACAGGGCCGTACAATGAGCAGTTCTTC.

This clone was observed a handful of times. The chain employs TRBV28 and TRBJ2-3; D may be TRBD1 (6 bases). Trimming shortened V by 6 bases and J by 4 bases, and 11 bases separated the two germline ends. Germline V gene sequence: CDR1 MDHEN, CDR2 SYDVKM. The CDR3 sequence is 13 residues long. The CDR3 DNA is TGTGCCAGCAGCCCGGACAGTCCAGATACGCAGTATTTT. Its translation: CASSPDSPDTQYF.

The chain combines TRBV15 with TRBJ2-7; TRBD2 agrees at 8 bases. J lost 2 bases, V lost 6 bases, and 12 bases had no gene match. This CDR3 has 16 amino acids. Per germline, CDR1 LNHNV and CDR2 YYDKDF (reference sequence). Written as DNA, the CDR3 is TGTGCCACCAGTCAGGGTACGGGAGGGGGGACCTACGAGCAGTACTTC. Amino acids: CATSQGTGGGTYEQYF.

J is TRBJ2-3 and V is TRBV10-3, with 8 bases lining up with TRBD2. The CDR3 has 14 amino acids. Germline CDR1 ENHRY, CDR2 SYGVKD. Trimming took 7 bases from V and 7 from J; bases not matched to a gene: 10. The DNA for the CDR3 is TGTGCCATCAAGGGAGCGGGGGACTTCAATACGCAGTATTTT. Translation: CAIKGAGDFNTQYF.

CDR3 sequence: CAIKGGGSLATNYGYTF. The CDR3 coding sequence is TGTGCCATCAAGGGGGGGGGCTCCCTTGCGACTAACTATGGCTACACCTTC. This chain connects TRBV10-3 to TRBJ1-2, with D maybe TRBD1 (6 bases). The CDR3 has 17 amino acids. The germline CDR1 and CDR2 sequences are ENHRY and SYGVKD. Between the trimmed V and J ends, which lost 7 bases and 0 bases, there was a span of 21 bases.

The rearrangement links TRBV5-5 to TRBJ1-2; D is possibly TRBD1 (6 bases). The CDR3 is 14 residues long. Germline CDR1 reads SGHKS; CDR2 reads YYEKEE (reference sequence). V lost 1 base and J lost 4, with 11 bases in between. CDR3 nucleotide sequence: TGTGCCAGCAGCTTGTTACGGGGGGCCTATGGCTACACCTTC. This sequence encodes CASSLLRGAYGYTF.

CDR3 DNA: TGCAGTGCTAGTAAGATGGGGGGGCAAGAGACCCAGTACTTC. Its translation: CSASKMGGQETQYF. The chain links TRBV20-1 to TRBJ2-5, with 7 bases that match TRBD2. Trimming removed 3 bases from V and 2 bases from J; junction bases left unmatched: 6. The CDR3 extends over 14 amino acids. Germline loops: CDR1 DFQATT, CDR2 SNEGSKA (reference sequence).

The CDR3 region is CASSLEGYGNTIYF. CDR3 sequence (DNA): TGTGCCAGCAGCTTAGAGGGGTATGGAAACACCATATATTTT. This chain links TRBV7-9 with TRBJ1-3; D possibly corresponds to TRBD1 (5 bases). CDR1 SEHNR and CDR2 FQNEAQ come from the germline V gene (reference sequence). The CDR3 loop spans 14 amino acids. Between the trimmed V and J ends, which lost 1 base and 3 bases, there was a span of 7 bases.

The chain links TRBV25-1 to TRBJ1-1; tentative D call: TRBD1 (5 bases). Between the trimmed V and J ends, which lost 3 bases and 6 bases, there was a span of 14 bases. The CDR3 is made up of 14 amino acids. In germline, CDR1 is MGHDK, CDR2 SYGVNS. The CDR3 bases are TGTGCCAGCAGTGACTCTCCAGGGAAAGCTGAAGCTTTCTTT. Its translation is CASSDSPGKAEAFF.

The chain combines TRBV14 with TRBJ2-5; possibly TRBD1 for D (6 bases). With 0 bases removed from V and 7 bases from J, the gap between germline ends came to 15 bases. This CDR3 has 15 amino acids. Germline V gene data show CDR1 as SGHDN and CDR2 as FVKESK. CDR3 DNA sequence: TGTGCCAGCAGCCAAGACCCAGGGGCGCGGGTGACCCAGTACTTC. Protein sequence: CASSQDPGARVTQYF.